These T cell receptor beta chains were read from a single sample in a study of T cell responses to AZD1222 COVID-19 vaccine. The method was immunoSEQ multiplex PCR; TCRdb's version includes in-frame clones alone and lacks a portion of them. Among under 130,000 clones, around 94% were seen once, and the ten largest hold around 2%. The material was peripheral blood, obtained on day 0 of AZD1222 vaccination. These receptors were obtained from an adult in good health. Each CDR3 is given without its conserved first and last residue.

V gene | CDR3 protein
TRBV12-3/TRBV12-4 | ASSFSVNTEAF
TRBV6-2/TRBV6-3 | ASSYSIRGLYNEQF
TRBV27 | ASSSWDRWNTEAF
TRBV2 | ASSERQGQSPLH
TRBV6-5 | ASTPYPTDTQY
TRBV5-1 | ASSFGQGANYGYT
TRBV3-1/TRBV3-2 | ASRSSGRANTGELF
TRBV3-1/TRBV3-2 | ASTQDRDRGKLF
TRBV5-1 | ASSGYYEQY
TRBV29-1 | SVEGEGQSYEQY
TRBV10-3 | AVRESEDEQY
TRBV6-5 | ASRGQYHGYT
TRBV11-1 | ASRLTSDNEQF
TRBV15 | ATSRVNYGYT
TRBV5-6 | ASSLEGGEFLAEAF
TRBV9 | ASSVDENTEAF
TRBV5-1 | ASSFIADTQY
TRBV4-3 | ASSQELLLVNTEAF
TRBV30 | AWTSWQYGYT
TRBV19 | ASADPTRVSYEQY
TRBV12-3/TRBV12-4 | ASRGQGYQPQH
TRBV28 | ASRAPGLAGPYNEQF
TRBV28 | ASSLRDLNTEAF
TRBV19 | ATSGQGAVQPQH
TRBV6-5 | ASSRRGLGKNIQY
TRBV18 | ASSPFGQGSEKLF
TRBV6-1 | ASSESGFNQPQH
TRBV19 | ASSPGTSGPYEQY
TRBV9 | ASSVAPMRGDNEQF
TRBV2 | ASKRDSNQPQH
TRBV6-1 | ASSEGKGRGRTEAF
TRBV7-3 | ASSLQGLGTGELF
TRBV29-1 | SVAVGQGAKSVLT
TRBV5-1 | ASSSTDRGPVNGYT
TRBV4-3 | ASSQDSGAGGYT
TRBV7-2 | ASSSQTTGGYT
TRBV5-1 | ASRLAGATDTQY
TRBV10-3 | AISESGLAATYEQY
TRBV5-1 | ASSLSAGENYGYT